This T cell receptor (beta chain) was recorded in a study of identical twins. A single record per CDR3 protein comes from TCRdb applying MiXCR to the 5' RACE reads. In the table there are 450,000 or so distinct CDR3 sequences, roughly 26% of which are singletons. There are 14 residues in the CDR3. Trimming stripped 6 bases from V and 0 bases from J, with 12 bases between. Germline V gives CDR1 DFQATT, CDR2 SNEGSKA (reference sequence). These sequences were also reported in another study, on T cells expressing NK-cell markers.

The sample was CD4+ T cells sorted from blood. The sequence came from a young woman in good health. The V call is TRBV20-1, the J call TRBJ2-1; D gene ambiguous. CDR3 loop: CSATGPSSYNEQFF. CDR3 nucleotide sequence: TGCAGTGCCACTGGGCCCAGCTCCTACAATGAGCAGTTCTTC.